This TCR beta chain emerged from a study of CD8 T cells in ankylosing spondylitis. This clonotype was seen more than once but under ten times. What it binds is not known. The CDR3 contains 16 residues. The ends lost 4 bases at V and 2 bases at J; junction bases unmatched: 7. CDR1 is SGHDN, CDR2 FVKESK, per germline. The study, taken as a whole, reports: Reportedly, significant enrichment of disease-linked clones occurred in matched ankylosing spondylitis synovial fluid.

TCRdb redid the calling of the 5' RACE reads with MiXCR, one entry per CDR3 protein. This table holds roughly 180,000 distinct CDR3 sequences, more than 10% found once. The TCR was taken from a male donor with ankylosing spondylitis or in good health (not recorded which). V and J are TRBV14 and TRBJ2-7; 11 bases are a match to TRBD2. Sequencing was done on a sample of blood, either unsorted or a sorted T cell fraction (not recorded which). For the CDR3, the DNA is TGTGCCAGCAGCCGCATTGTGGGACTAGCGGCCTACGAGCAGTACTTC. The encoded protein is CASSRIVGLAAYEQYF.